This T cell receptor (beta chain) was observed in a study of blood T cell repertoires in COVID-19. The wider study: Italy, Spain and the United States were the sources of the convalescent and acute COVID-19 samples. T cells, B-cell-depleted T cells, or PBMCs provided the cDNA or gDNA that served as material.

Original processing methods: Reference gene primer amplification gave estimated nucleated cell counts. The data were produced by immunoSEQ multiplex PCR, yet TCRdb's version contains in-frame clones alone and is incomplete. The V and J calls and clone size come from that table; D and trimming were worked out from the DNA. The table shows over 300,000 clones, with around 80% occurring only once. The CDR3 extends over 14 amino acids. V was pared by 3 bases and J by 3 bases, with 12 bases between. Germline V gives CDR1 SGHRS, CDR2 YFSETQ. Sequencing was carried out using peripheral blood. This sequence joins TRBV5-1 and TRBJ1-1; D unresolved. This clonotype originated in a woman aged 45-65 years with acute or convalescent COVID-19. CDR3 DNA sequence: TGCGCCAGCAGCTCTTTGGGAGGAGACACTGAAGCTTTCTTT. Its translation is CASSSLGGDTEAFF.